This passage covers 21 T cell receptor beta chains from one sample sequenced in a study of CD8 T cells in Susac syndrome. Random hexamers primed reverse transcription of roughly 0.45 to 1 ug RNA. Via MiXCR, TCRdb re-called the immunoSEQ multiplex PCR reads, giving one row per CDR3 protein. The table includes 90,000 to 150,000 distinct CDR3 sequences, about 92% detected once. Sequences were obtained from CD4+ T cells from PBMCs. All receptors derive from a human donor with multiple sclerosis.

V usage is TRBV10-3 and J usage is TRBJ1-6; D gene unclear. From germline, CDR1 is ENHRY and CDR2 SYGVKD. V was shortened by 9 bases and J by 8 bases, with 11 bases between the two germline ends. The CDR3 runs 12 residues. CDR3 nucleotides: TGTGCCATTAGGGAAGTGGATTCACCCCTCCACTTT. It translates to CAIREVDSPLHF.

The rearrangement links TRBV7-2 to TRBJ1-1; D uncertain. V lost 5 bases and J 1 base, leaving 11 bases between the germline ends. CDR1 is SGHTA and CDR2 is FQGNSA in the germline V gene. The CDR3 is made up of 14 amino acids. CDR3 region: CASSPFRKNTEAFF. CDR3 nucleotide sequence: TGTGCCAGCAGCCCGTTCCGGAAGAACACTGAAGCTTTCTTT.

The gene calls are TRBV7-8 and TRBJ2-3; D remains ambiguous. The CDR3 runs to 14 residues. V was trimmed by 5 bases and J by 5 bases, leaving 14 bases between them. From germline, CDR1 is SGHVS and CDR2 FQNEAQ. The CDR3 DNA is TGTGCCAGCAGCCTCCGTGGGCCCCTAGATACGCAGTATTTT. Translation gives CASSLRGPLDTQYF.

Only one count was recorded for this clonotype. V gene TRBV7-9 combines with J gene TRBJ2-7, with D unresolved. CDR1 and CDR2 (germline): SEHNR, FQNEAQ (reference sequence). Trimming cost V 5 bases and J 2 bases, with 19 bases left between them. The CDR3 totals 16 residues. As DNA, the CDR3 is TGTGCCAGCAGCCCACTTCTGGCAGCCTCGACCTACGAGCAGTACTTC. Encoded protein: CASSPLLAASTYEQYF.

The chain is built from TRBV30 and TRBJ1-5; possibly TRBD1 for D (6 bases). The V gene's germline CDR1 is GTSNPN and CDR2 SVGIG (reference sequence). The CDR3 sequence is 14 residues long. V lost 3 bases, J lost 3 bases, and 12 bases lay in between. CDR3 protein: CAWSGTGLNQPQHF. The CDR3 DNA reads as TGTGCCTGGAGCGGTACAGGGCTCAATCAGCCCCAGCATTTT.

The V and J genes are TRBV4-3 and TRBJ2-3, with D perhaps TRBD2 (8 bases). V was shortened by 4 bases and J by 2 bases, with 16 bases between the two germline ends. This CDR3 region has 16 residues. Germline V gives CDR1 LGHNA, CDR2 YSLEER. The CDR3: CASSPTGREATDTQYF. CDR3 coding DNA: TGCGCCAGCAGCCCGACAGGGCGGGAGGCCACAGATACGCAGTATTTT.

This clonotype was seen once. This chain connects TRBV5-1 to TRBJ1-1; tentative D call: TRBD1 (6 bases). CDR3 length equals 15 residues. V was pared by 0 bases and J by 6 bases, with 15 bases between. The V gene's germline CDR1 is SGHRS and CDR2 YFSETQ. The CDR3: CASSLAEGGASEAFF. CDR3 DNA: TGCGCCAGCAGCTTGGCCGAGGGGGGGGCCTCTGAAGCTTTCTTT. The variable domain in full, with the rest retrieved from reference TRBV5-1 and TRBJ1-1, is KAGVTQTPRYLIKTRGQQVTLSCSPISGHRSVSWYQQTPGQGLQFLFEYFSETQRNKGNFPGRFSGRQFSNSRSEMNVSTLELGDSALYLCASSLAEGGASEAFFGQGTRLTVV.

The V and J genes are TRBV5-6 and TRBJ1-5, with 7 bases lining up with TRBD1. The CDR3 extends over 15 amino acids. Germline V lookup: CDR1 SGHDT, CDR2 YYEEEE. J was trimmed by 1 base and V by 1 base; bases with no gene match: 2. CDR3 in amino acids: CASSLLDRSNQPQHF. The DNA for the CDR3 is TGTGCCAGCAGCTTGCTGGACAGGAGCAATCAGCCCCAGCATTTT.

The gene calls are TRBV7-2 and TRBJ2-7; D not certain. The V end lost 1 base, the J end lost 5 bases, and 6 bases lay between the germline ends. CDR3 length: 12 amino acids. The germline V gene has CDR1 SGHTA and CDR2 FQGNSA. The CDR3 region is CASSLGVHEQYF. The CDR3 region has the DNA TGTGCCAGCAGCTTAGGGGTACACGAGCAGTACTTC.

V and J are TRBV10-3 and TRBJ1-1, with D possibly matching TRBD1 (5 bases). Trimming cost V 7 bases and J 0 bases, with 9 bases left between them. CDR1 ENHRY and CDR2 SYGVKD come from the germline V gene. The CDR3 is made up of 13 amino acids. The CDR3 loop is CAIMRTLNTEAFF. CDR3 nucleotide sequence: TGTGCCATCATGAGGACACTGAACACTGAAGCTTTCTTT.

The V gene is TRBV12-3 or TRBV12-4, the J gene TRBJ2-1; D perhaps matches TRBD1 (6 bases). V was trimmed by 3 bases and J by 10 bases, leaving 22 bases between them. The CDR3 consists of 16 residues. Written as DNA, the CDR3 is TGTGCCAGCAGTTTCGGGTCTGCAGGGGCATCGGTGGAGCAGTTCTTC. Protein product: CASSFGSAGASVEQFF.

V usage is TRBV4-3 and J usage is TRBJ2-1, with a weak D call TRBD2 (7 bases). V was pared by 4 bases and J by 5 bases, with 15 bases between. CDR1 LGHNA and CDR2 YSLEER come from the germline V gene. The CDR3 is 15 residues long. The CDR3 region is CASSLEAGANNEQFF. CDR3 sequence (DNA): TGCGCCAGCAGCCTAGAGGCGGGGGCTAACAATGAGCAGTTCTTC.

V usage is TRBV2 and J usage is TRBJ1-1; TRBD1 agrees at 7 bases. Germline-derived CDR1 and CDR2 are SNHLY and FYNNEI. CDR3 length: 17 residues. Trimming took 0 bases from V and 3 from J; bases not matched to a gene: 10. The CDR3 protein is CASSEARPGGVDTEAFF. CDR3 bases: TGTGCCAGCAGTGAAGCTCGGCCAGGGGGAGTTGACACTGAAGCTTTCTTT.

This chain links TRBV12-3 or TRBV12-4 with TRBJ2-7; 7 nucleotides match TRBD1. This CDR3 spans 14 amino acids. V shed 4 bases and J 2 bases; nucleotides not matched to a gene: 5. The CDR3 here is CASSSTGEAYEQYF. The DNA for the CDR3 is TGTGCCAGCAGTTCAACAGGGGAAGCCTACGAGCAGTACTTC.

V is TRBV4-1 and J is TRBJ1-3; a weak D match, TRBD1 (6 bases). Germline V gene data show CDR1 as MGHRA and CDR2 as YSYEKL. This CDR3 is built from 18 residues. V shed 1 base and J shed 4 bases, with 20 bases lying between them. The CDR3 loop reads CASSQGGSQGWYGNTIYF. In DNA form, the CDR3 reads TGCGCCAGCAGCCAAGGCGGGAGTCAGGGGTGGTACGGAAACACCATATATTTT.

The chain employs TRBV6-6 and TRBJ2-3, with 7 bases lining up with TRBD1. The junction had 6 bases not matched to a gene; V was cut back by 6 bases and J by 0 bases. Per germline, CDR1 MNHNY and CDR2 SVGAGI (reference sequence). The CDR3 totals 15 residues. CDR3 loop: CASRRRQGSTDTQYF. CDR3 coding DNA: TGTGCCAGCAGGCGAAGACAGGGCAGCACAGATACGCAGTATTTT.

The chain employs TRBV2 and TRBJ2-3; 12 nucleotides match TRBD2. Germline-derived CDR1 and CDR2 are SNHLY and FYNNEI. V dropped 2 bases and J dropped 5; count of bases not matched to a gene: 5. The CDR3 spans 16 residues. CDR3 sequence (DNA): TGTGCCAGCAGTGAACTAGCGGGGGGGCTGGGAGATACGCAGTATTTT. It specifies CASSELAGGLGDTQYF.

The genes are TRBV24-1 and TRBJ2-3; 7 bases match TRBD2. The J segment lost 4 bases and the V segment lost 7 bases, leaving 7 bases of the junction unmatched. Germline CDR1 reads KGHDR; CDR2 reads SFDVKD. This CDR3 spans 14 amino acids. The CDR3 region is CATSPAGKSDTQYF. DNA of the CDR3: TGTGCCACCAGCCCAGCGGGGAAATCAGATACGCAGTATTTT.

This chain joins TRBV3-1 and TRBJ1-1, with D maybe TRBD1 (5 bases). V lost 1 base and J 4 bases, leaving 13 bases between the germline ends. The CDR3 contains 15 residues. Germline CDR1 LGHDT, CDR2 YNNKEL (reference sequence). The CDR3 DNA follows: TGTGCCAGCAGCCAAGTGGGGGGGTTTCCCACTGAAGCTTTCTTT. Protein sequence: CASSQVGGFPTEAFF.

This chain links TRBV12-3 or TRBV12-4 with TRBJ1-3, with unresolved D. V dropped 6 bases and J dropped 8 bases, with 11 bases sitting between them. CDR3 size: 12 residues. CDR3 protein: CASRDVKDTIYF. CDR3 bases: TGTGCCAGCAGAGACGTCAAGGACACCATATATTTT.

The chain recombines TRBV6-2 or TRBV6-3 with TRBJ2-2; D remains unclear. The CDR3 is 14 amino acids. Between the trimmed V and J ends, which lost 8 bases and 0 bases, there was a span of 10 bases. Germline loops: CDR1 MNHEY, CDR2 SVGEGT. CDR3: CASSYSPNTGELFF. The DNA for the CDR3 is TGTGCCAGCTCCTACAGCCCGAACACCGGGGAGCTGTTTTTT.